Given below is one TCR beta chain in context. Antigen: not known. The table came from immunoSEQ multiplex PCR; TCRdb's copy has only in-frame clones and leaves some out. The data hold about 190,000 clones, with roughly 93% observed a single time. The sample belongs to a study of T cell responses to AZD1222 COVID-19 vaccine. About the research overall: Both about-4-week and about-12-week second-dose recipients were combined. Study-wide points: Repertoires were obtained solely post-peak T cell response. Reports indicate that nearly half of spike-specific TCRs are directed at unmutated variant regions. Donors in the cohort were predominantly white British and more often female, and clonal diversity was possibly underestimated.

This CDR3 spans 15 amino acids. Per the germline V gene, CDR1 is SGDLS and CDR2 is YYNGEE. The junction had 6 bases not matched to a gene; V was cut back by 4 bases and J by 4 bases. The sequencing used peripheral blood, collected on day 0 of AZD1222 vaccination. J is TRBJ2-2 and V is TRBV9, with 8 bases aligning to TRBD1. The clonotype was recovered from an adult in good health. CDR3 coding DNA: TGTGCCAGCAGCCACGGGACAGGCAGCACCGGGGAGCTGTTTTTT. Translation gives CASSHGTGSTGELFF.